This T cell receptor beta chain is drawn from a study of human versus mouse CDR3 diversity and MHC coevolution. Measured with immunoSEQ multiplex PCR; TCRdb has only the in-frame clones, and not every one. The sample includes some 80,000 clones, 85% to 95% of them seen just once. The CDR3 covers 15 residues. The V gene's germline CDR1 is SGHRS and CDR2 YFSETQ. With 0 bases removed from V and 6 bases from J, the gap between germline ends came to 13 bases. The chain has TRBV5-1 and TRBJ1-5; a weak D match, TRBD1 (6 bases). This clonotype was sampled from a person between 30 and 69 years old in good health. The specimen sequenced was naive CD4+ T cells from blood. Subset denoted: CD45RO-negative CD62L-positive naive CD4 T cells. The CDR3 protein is CASSLEGEAVQPQHF. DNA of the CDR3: TGCGCCAGCAGCTTGGAGGGGGAAGCGGTTCAGCCCCAGCATTTT.